This T cell receptor beta chain emerged from a study of T cell responses to AZD1222 COVID-19 vaccine. Study-wide findings and caveats: Researchers report vaccine-associated CD4 TCRs spanning spike, with dominance at 160-218 and 743-854. In all cases, repertoires were sampled only after the peak T cell response. Spike-specific TCR breadth rose after two AZD1222 doses, and depth rose as well. Most donors were white British and more were female, and clonal diversity was possibly underestimated.

CDR1 is MGHRA and CDR2 is YSYEKL in the germline V gene. V lost 0 bases, J lost 5 bases, and 17 bases lay in between. The CDR3 has 17 residues. Sequencing was performed with immunoSEQ multiplex PCR; in TCRdb, only in-frame clones are kept and a portion is missing. The sample includes 120,000 or so clones, roughly 89% seen only once; the top ten take 11%. Points on this clone: Its antigen is as yet unknown.

The rearrangement uses TRBV4-1 and TRBJ1-5; a weak D match, TRBD1 (5 bases). The sequences come from peripheral blood, collected on day 0 of MenACWY control vaccination. The sequence was obtained from an adult in good health. CDR3 loop: CASSQEGGVGAYQPQHF. CDR3 coding DNA: TGCGCCAGCAGCCAAGAAGGTGGGGTTGGGGCCTATCAGCCCCAGCATTTT.